This TCR beta chain emerged from a study of cytomegalovirus exposure and HLA in healthy donors. Amplification used 60 Vbeta primers and 13 Jbeta primers. Assay used: immunoSEQ multiplex PCR; TCRdb lists only in-frame clones, some missing. Of around 150,000 clones listed, 60% to 80% are singletons. Regarding the study as a whole: Analysis performed later found around 15,000 TCR beta sequences associated with HLA alleles at 0.05 false discovery rate. It was in a later analysis that TCR association rates were seen to vary by HLA locus, highest for DRB1 and lowest for HLA-C. A later analysis reportedly found that, within productive TCRs, an Asian-associated ancestry cluster had fewer N-insertions than the mean observed across the roughly 700 donors.

Germline loops: CDR1 MDHEN, CDR2 SYDVKM. Trimming took 6 bases from V and 7 from J, leaving 18 bases between them. CDR3 length: 14 residues. With respect to this clone: Its antigen is not known.

The J gene is TRBJ1-2, the V gene TRBV28, with a weak D call TRBD1 (5 bases). The clonotype was recovered from a woman aged 40-49 years in good health and CMV-seropositive. The sequencing input was PBMCs. This chain's CDR3 is CASSLFQGSPGYTF. CDR3 nucleotides: TGTGCCAGCAGCCTATTCCAGGGTTCCCCTGGCTACACCTTC.